The 18 T cell receptor beta chains in this list originate from one sample, sequenced in a study of T cell clonality in common variable immunodeficiency. Generated by immunoSEQ multiplex PCR, the TCRdb table keeps only in-frame clones and is missing some. The sample counts approximately 64,000 clones, none seen once; the ten largest own 1.5% to 2%. Sequencing was done on a sample of peripheral blood mononuclear cells. Receptors were obtained from a person aged 18 to 75 in good health.

As for this clone: Sequencing ends 3 residues short of the CDR3 end; the germline J gene provides the rest. V is TRBV19 and J is TRBJ1-1; possibly TRBD1 for D (5 bases). Germline-derived CDR1 and CDR2 are LNHDA and SQIVND (reference sequence). This CDR3 contains 15 residues. Trimming removed 7 bases from V and 3 bases from J, with 18 bases in between. The CDR3 bases that were read are TGTGCCAGTACCCAGTGGCAGGGAAAGTACACTGAA. Residues: CASTQWQGKYTE. From start to end, the CDR3 is CASTQWQGKYTEAFF.

This clone was found many times. The read finishes 3 residues shy of the CDR3 end, and the germline J gene is used to complete it. The chain employs TRBV18 and TRBJ2-1, with 9 bases fitting TRBD1. Germline V gives CDR1 KGHSH, CDR2 LQKENI. V gave up 1 base and J gave up 7 bases; unmatched junction bases: 8. The CDR3 is made up of 16 amino acids. CDR3 in amino acids: CASSPLETGGGNEQFF. The sequenced CDR3 bases are TGTGCCAGCTCACCACTGGAGACAGGGGGGGGAAATGAG.

This clone has ten or more counts. Read coverage stops 3 residues before the CDR3 terminus; the germline J gene supplies the remainder. The J gene is TRBJ2-1, the V gene TRBV7-6; TRBD2 matches at 9 bases. The CDR3 is 15 residues long. V shed 4 bases, J shed 4 bases, and the junction held 5 bases outside the gene matches. From germline, CDR1 is SGHVS and CDR2 FNYEAQ. CDR3 bases read: TGTGCCAGCAGCTCGTCTAGCGGGGTATACAATGAG. Amino acids: CASSSSSGVYNE. The CDR3 in its entirety is CASSSSSGVYNEQFF.

This clone was seen repeatedly, ten times or more. CDR3 amino acids: CSARDRGRGRGGNRSYEQYF. Incomplete CDR3 DNA: TGCAGTGCTAGAGATCGGGGCCGCGGCAGGGGAGGTAATAGGTCCTACGAG. V is TRBV20-1 and J is TRBJ2-7; D is tentatively TRBD1 or TRBD2 (6 bases each). The sequence runs out 3 residues before the end of the CDR3; the remainder is reconstructed from the germline J gene. Germline CDR1 is DFQATT and CDR2 is SNEGSKA (reference sequence). The CDR3 extends over 20 amino acids. V gave up 0 bases and J gave up 1 base, with 28 bases separating them.

This clone showed up many times. The read halts 3 residues ahead of the CDR3 end, with the missing end drawn from the germline J gene. This chain connects TRBV29-1 to TRBJ2-1; TRBD2 aligns across 14 bases. The germline gives CDR1 SQVTM, CDR2 ANQGSEA. V trimming: 1 base; J trimming: 4 bases; junction bases outside the gene matches: 3. The length of the CDR3 is 16 residues. CDR3 in amino acids: CSVEGTSGRMYNEQFF. Partial CDR3 DNA: TGCAGCGTTGAAGGGACTAGCGGGAGGATGTACAATGAG.

In this sample, this clone turned up many times. The CDR3 end falls 3 residues outside the read, so it is completed with the germline J gene. The chain uses TRBV27 and TRBJ1-6; 10 positions agree with TRBD1. V lost 7 bases, J lost 0 bases, and 9 bases stayed unmatched. There are 18 residues in the CDR3. Germline loops: CDR1 MNHEY, CDR2 SMNVEV (reference sequence). This chain's CDR3 is CASTALGQGSSYNSPLHF. CDR3 bases read: TGTGCCAGCACCGCTTTGGGACAGGGGAGCTCCTATAATTCACCC.

Ten or more counts support this clone. Read sequence stops 3 residues before the CDR3 end, and the germline J gene provides the missing end. V usage is TRBV2 and J usage is TRBJ2-6; possible D gene TRBD2, 6 bases. Germline assignment: CDR1 SNHLY and CDR2 FYNNEI. The length of the CDR3 is 15 residues. The V gene lost 6 bases and the J gene lost 4 bases, with 13 bases spanning the gap. CDR3 DNA, as far as it was read: TGTGCCAGCAGACGGGGACTGGGAGGGGCCAACGTC. It yields the protein CASRRGLGGANV. The whole CDR3 protein is CASRRGLGGANVLTF.

This clone showed up many times. The missing CDR3 end, 3 residues past where the read stops, is filled in from the germline J gene. The chain is built from TRBV19 and TRBJ1-5; 7 bases are a match to TRBD1. After removal of 6 bases from V and 7 bases from J, the junction contained 9 bases not matched to a gene. The CDR3 extends over 14 amino acids. CDR1 and CDR2 (germline): LNHDA, SQIVND (reference sequence). CDR3 loop: CASRLLQGVQPQHF. The covered CDR3 bases are TGTGCCAGTAGACTTCTCCAGGGGGTCCAGCCC.

This clone was found many times. The CDR3 end is not reached by the read, which stops 3 residues before it; the germline J gene fills it in. This chain connects TRBV4-1 to TRBJ2-3; 7 bases line up with TRBD1. This CDR3 comprises 16 residues. Germline V gives CDR1 MGHRA, CDR2 YSYEKL. Losses at the gene ends were 4 bases for V and 0 bases for J; bases not matched to a gene: 7. Here the CDR3 reads CASSPTQGQSTDTQYF. CDR3 DNA (partial): TGCGCCAGCAGCCCGACCCAGGGACAGAGCACAGATACG.

This clone was counted many times. The read ends 3 residues early relative to the CDR3; the germline J gene fills the gap. This chain links TRBV7-8 with TRBJ2-2; D is perhaps TRBD1 (6 bases). Germline V CDR1 and CDR2: SGHVS, FQNEAQ. Trimming took off 5 bases at V and 1 base at J, with 14 bases between the two ends. The CDR3 spans 16 residues. CDR3 region: CASSLQPGQNTGELFF. Partial CDR3 DNA: TGTGCCAGCAGCCTACAACCGGGACAGAACACCGGGGAG. The whole variable domain, remainder taken from reference TRBV7-8 and TRBJ2-2, is GAGVSQSPRYKVAKRGQDVALRCDPISGHVSLFWYQQALGQGPEFLTYFQNEAQLDKSGLPSDRFFAERPEGSVSTLKIQRTQQEDSAVYLCASSLQPGQNTGELFFGEGSRLTVL.

This clone was seen repeatedly, ten times or more. The read ends 3 residues early relative to the CDR3; the germline J gene fills the gap. The chain carries TRBV7-2 and TRBJ1-3; D uncertain. Germline assignment: CDR1 SGHTA and CDR2 FQGNSA. V was pared by 0 bases and J by 0 bases, with 6 bases between. The CDR3 is 15 residues long. The covered CDR3 bases are TGTGCCAGCAGCTTAGCACAGTTCTCTGGAAACACC. This translates into CASSLAQFSGNT. The CDR3, in full, reads CASSLAQFSGNTIYF.

This clone appeared a few times. Coverage ceases 3 residues before the CDR3 finishes, and the germline J gene fills in the end. V gene TRBV7-8 combines with J gene TRBJ2-5; TRBD1 matches at 8 bases. CDR3 length: 14 residues. CDR1 SGHVS and CDR2 FQNEAQ come from the germline V gene. The junction had 3 bases not matched to a gene; V was cut back by 5 bases and J by 1 base. Partial CDR3 DNA: TGTGCCAGCAGCCCGGGACAGGCCCAAGAGACC. Amino acids: CASSPGQAQET. The whole CDR3 protein is CASSPGQAQETQYF.

This clone was observed at least ten times. From the germline J gene comes the end of the CDR3, since the read stops 3 residues before it. The chain employs TRBV20-1 and TRBJ2-7; TRBD2 agrees at 10 bases. Trimming cost V 3 bases and J 0 bases; bases outside gene matches: 2. CDR3 length: 14 residues. CDR1 is DFQATT, CDR2 SNEGSKA, per germline (reference sequence). The CDR3 loop is CSARVAGGSYEQYF. The sequenced CDR3 bases are TGCAGTGCTAGGGTAGCGGGAGGCTCCTACGAG.

This clone occurred many times. CDR3 sequence: CASSDSSSSGGGYNEQFF. Incomplete CDR3 DNA: TGTGCCAGCAGTGACTCGAGCTCCTCCGGGGGTGGGTACAATGAG. The V gene is TRBV6-4, the J gene TRBJ2-1; tentatively, D is TRBD2 (6 bases). The read finishes 3 residues shy of the CDR3 end, and the germline J gene is used to complete it. Per germline, CDR1 MRHNA and CDR2 SNTAGT. The V gene lost 0 bases and the J gene lost 4 bases, with 19 bases spanning the gap. The CDR3 contains 18 residues.

In this sample, this clone turned up many times. The CDR3 end falls 3 residues outside the read, so it is completed with the germline J gene. The chain joins TRBV19 to TRBJ1-5; TRBD1 agrees at 9 bases. J was trimmed by 6 bases and V by 5 bases; bases with no gene match: 20. The CDR3 is made up of 19 amino acids. Germline loops: CDR1 LNHDA, CDR2 SQIVND (reference sequence). The CDR3 reads CASSPLQVRDRERRQPQHF. The part of the CDR3 DNA that was read is TGTGCCAGTAGTCCCCTCCAGGTTCGGGACAGGGAGAGGCGTCAGCCC.

This clone was recorded many times. CDR3 loop: CASRQGVSPAGELFF. The DNA read from the CDR3 is TGTGCCAGCAGACAGGGTGTGAGTCCGGCCGGGGAG. The rearrangement joins TRBV5-8 to TRBJ2-2; tentatively, D is TRBD1 (6 bases). The CDR3 end is not reached by the read, which stops 3 residues before it; the germline J gene fills it in. This CDR3 contains 15 residues. Trimming took off 5 bases at V and 6 bases at J, with 17 bases between the two ends. CDR1 is SGHTS and CDR2 is YDEGEE in the germline V gene.

This clone was seen many times. The read is 3 residues too short to cover the CDR3 end, so that end is filled in from the germline J gene. The chain combines TRBV20-1 with TRBJ2-1; TRBD2 aligns across 12 bases. Per germline, CDR1 DFQATT and CDR2 SNEGSKA (reference sequence). With V trimmed by 5 bases and J by 8 bases, 7 bases remained unmatched. This CDR3 comprises 14 residues. Incomplete CDR3 DNA: TGCAGTGCTGCGACTAGCGGGAGAACCTATGAG. The encoded protein is CSAATSGRTYE. In full, the CDR3 reads CSAATSGRTYEQFF.

This clone was seen repeatedly, ten times or more. The missing CDR3 end, 3 residues past where the read stops, is filled in from the germline J gene. J is TRBJ1-6 and V is TRBV19; 8 nucleotides line up with TRBD1. Trimming at V came to 4 bases and at J to 5 bases, leaving 1 base not matched to a gene. This CDR3 is built from 14 residues. Germline CDR1 LNHDA, CDR2 SQIVND (reference sequence). The CDR3 is CASSTTGDNSPLHF. CDR3 DNA, as far as it was read: TGTGCCAGTAGTACGACAGGGGATAATTCACCC.